This entry lists 16 T cell receptor beta chains sequenced from one sample in a study of T cells in Graves' hyperthyroidism and ophthalmopathy. It was RNA transcripts that yielded the amplified TCR beta CDR3 regions. RT-PCR in the first round (using the HTBI primer set) targeted the TCR CDR3. TCRdb recomputed calls from the multiplex PCR reads with MiXCR, one row per CDR3 protein. The sample yields about 600,000 distinct CDR3 sequences, more than 15% seen once. Sample: blood. The receptors derive from a woman aged 35 to 49 with Graves' ophthalmopathy.

In the case of this clonotype: A read error may be the cause here, since a much bigger clone is one base away. The chain carries TRBV3-1 and TRBJ1-2; possible D gene TRBD1, 5 bases. The CDR3 contains 13 residues. The germline V gene has CDR1 LGHDT and CDR2 YNNKEL (reference sequence). The CDR3 reads CASTQDSSRGYTF. The CDR3 DNA is TGTGCCAGCACCCAAGACAGCTCTCGGGGCTACACCTTC. The whole variable domain, filled in from reference TRBV3-1 and TRBJ1-2, reads DTAVSQTPKYLVTQMGNDKSIKCEQNLGHDTMYWYKQDSKKFLKIMFSYNNKELIINETVPNRFSPKSPDKAHLNLHINSLELGDSAVYFCASTQDSSRGYTFGSGTRLTVV.

Regarding this clonotype: One base away lies a much larger clone, so this may be a sequencing read error. The chain employs TRBV2 and TRBJ2-1, with 9 nucleotides matching TRBD1. The CDR3 has 15 residues. In germline, CDR1 is SNHLY, CDR2 FYNNEI. The junction had 9 bases not matched to a gene; V was cut back by 3 bases and J by 9 bases. CDR3 DNA: TGTGCCAGCAGTGAGGGACAGGGTCTACACACTGAGCAGTTCTTC. Amino acids: CASSEGQGLHTEQFF.

This clonotype was observed a single time. No conserved phenylalanine or tryptophan is present at the end of the CDR3, so a read error is the likely explanation. The chain has TRBV6-2 or TRBV6-3 and TRBJ1-2; 7 nucleotides line up with TRBD1. CDR1 and CDR2 (germline): MNHEY, SVGEGT. The CDR3 length is 13 residues. J was trimmed by 4 bases and V by 7 bases; bases with no gene match: 6. The CDR3 bases are TGTGCCAGCATCCCCCGGGACAGCTATGGCTACACCCTC. Translating it yields CASIPRDSYGYTL.

This clonotype was seen many times. The chain joins TRBV5-6 to TRBJ2-3; no clear D. Germline CDR1 reads SGHDT; CDR2 reads YYEEEE. V lost 2 bases and J lost 5, with 9 bases in between. The CDR3 contains 13 residues. The CDR3 reads CASSFPPRDTQYF. The CDR3 DNA reads TGTGCCAGCAGCTTCCCCCCCAGAGATACGCAGTATTTT.

This sequence joins TRBV6-1 and TRBJ1-2; no clear D. CDR1 is MNHNS, CDR2 SASEGT, per germline. This CDR3 is 16 amino acids long. V lost 2 bases and J 7 bases, leaving 20 bases between the germline ends. The CDR3 sequence is CASSENLGTTIRGYTF. CDR3 bases: TGTGCCAGCAGTGAAAATCTAGGTACCACAATTCGTGGCTACACCTTC.

The chain links TRBV2 to TRBJ2-4; D possibly corresponds to TRBD1 (6 bases). Trimming took 5 bases from V and 4 from J, leaving 18 bases between them. Germline assignment: CDR1 SNHLY and CDR2 FYNNEI. CDR3 length equals 16 residues. CDR3 coding DNA: TGTGCCAGCAGTCGTGACACAGGGCCGGAAAAAAACATTCAGTACTTC. The encoded protein is CASSRDTGPEKNIQYF.

V is TRBV2 and J is TRBJ2-6; 8 positions agree with TRBD2. Looked up from germline, CDR1 is SNHLY and CDR2 is FYNNEI. This CDR3 comprises 20 residues. The V gene end was trimmed by 6 bases and the J gene end by 0 bases; junction bases not matched to a gene: 16. DNA for the CDR3: TGTGCCAGCAGGACCCTACGGGGGGGATATCTTAGCTCTGGGGCCAACGTCCTGACTTTC. It specifies CASRTLRGGYLSSGANVLTF. The full variable domain, its missing parts supplied by reference TRBV2 and TRBJ2-6, is EPEVTQTPSHQVTQMGQEVILRCVPISNHLYFYWYRQILGQKVEFLVSFYNNEISEKSEIFDDQFSVERPDGSNFTLKIRSTKLEDSAMYFCASRTLRGGYLSSGANVLTFGAGSRLTVL.

This clonotype was seen only a few times. J is TRBJ2-2 and V is TRBV12-3 or TRBV12-4; possibly TRBD1 for D (6 bases). The CDR3 loop spans 14 amino acids. V was cut by 5 bases and J by 5 bases, with 12 bases left in between. CDR3 region: CASSPTGVTGELFF. In DNA form, the CDR3 reads TGTGCCAGCAGTCCGACAGGTGTTACCGGGGAGCTGTTTTTT.

This clonotype was picked up a small number of times. This chain uses TRBV5-6 with TRBJ1-1, with a weak D call TRBD1 (6 bases). Germline V CDR1 and CDR2: SGHDT, YYEEEE. The CDR3 sequence is 19 residues long. With 2 bases removed from V and 3 bases from J, the gap between germline ends came to 26 bases. Here the CDR3 reads CASSFRTWDIKLGDTEAFF. DNA for the CDR3: TGTGCCAGCAGCTTCCGTACGTGGGACATAAAACTCGGGGACACTGAAGCTTTCTTT.

This clonotype was counted many times. This chain joins TRBV6-1 and TRBJ2-7; maybe TRBD2 (5 bases). V lost 5 bases, J lost 0 bases, and 17 bases lay in between. CDR3 length: 16 residues. CDR1 and CDR2 (germline): MNHNS, SASEGT. CDR3 region: CASSFSLARYSYEQYF. CDR3 in DNA: TGTGCCAGCAGTTTCAGTCTAGCCCGATACTCCTACGAGCAGTACTTC.

This clonotype was seen only a few times. This rearrangement joins TRBV6-1 to TRBJ2-1; 8 bases map to TRBD2. The CDR3 spans 15 residues. V gave up 5 bases and J gave up 4 bases; unmatched junction bases: 7. Looked up from germline, CDR1 is MNHNS and CDR2 is SASEGT. CDR3 nucleotides: TGTGCCAGCAGTCCAATAGCGGGACCGTACAATGAGCAGTTCTTC. It translates to CASSPIAGPYNEQFF.

This clonotype has a count of ten or more. The V gene is TRBV5-8, the J gene TRBJ2-1; tentatively, D is TRBD2 (5 bases). The germline V gene has CDR1 SGHTS and CDR2 YDEGEE. CDR3 length: 16 residues. Deletions cut 4 bases from V and 6 bases from J, with 20 bases between. CDR3 sequence (DNA): TGTGCCAGCAGCCCCATCCTAACTAGTGTAGGCAATGAGCAGTTCTTC. Translating gives CASSPILTSVGNEQFF.

CDR3 amino acids: CASSYPPWQGLNTDTQYF. Here the CDR3 DNA reads TGTGCCAGCAGTTACCCCCCCTGGCAGGGACTAAACACAGATACGCAGTATTTT. The chain links TRBV28 to TRBJ2-3, with 7 bases aligning to TRBD2. Germline V lookup: CDR1 MDHEN, CDR2 SYDVKM. Trimming removed 4 bases from V and 2 bases from J; junction bases left unmatched: 15. The CDR3 is 18 residues long.

In this sample, this clonotype turned up many times. The genes are TRBV7-8 and TRBJ2-1, with 12 bases that match TRBD2. V lost 5 bases to trimming and J lost 6 bases; unmatched junction nucleotides: 2. The CDR3 consists of 14 residues. CDR1 is SGHVS and CDR2 is FQNEAQ in the germline V gene. CDR3 in DNA: TGTGCCAGCAGCATGGGACTAGCGGGCAATGAGCAGTTCTTC. Protein: CASSMGLAGNEQFF.

J is TRBJ2-3 and V is TRBV20-1; 7 bases agree with TRBD1. From germline, CDR1 is DFQATT and CDR2 SNEGSKA (reference sequence). The ends lost 0 bases at V and 2 bases at J; junction bases unmatched: 14. CDR3 length equals 18 residues. The CDR3 reads CSARDVGIRQGVTDTQYF. CDR3 coding DNA: TGCAGTGCTAGAGATGTAGGAATAAGACAGGGAGTCACAGATACGCAGTATTTT.

This clonotype has ten or more counts. DNA for the CDR3: TGTGCCAGCAGCTTCAGCCTGAACACTGAAGCTTTCTTT. As protein: CASSFSLNTEAFF. The chain uses TRBV12-3 or TRBV12-4 and TRBJ1-1; D remains ambiguous. Trimming cost V 6 bases and J 0 bases, with 8 bases left between them. The CDR3 is 13 residues long.